Sequencing of this T cell receptor (beta chain) was carried out in a study of CD8 T cells in ankylosing spondylitis. Study results and limitations: Reportedly, significant enrichment of disease-linked clones occurred in matched ankylosing spondylitis synovial fluid. In peripheral blood, disease-linked CD8+ clones occurred at relatively low frequencies. Seemingly characteristic of ankylosing spondylitis blood was a TCR beta motif consisting of eight highly homologous variants.

Germline-derived CDR1 and CDR2 are SEHNR and FQNEAQ (reference sequence). This CDR3 is 16 amino acids long. J was trimmed by 6 bases and V by 5 bases; bases with no gene match: 12. There are a few counts of this clonotype. Its target is unknown. Quantitative 5'-RACE with molecular barcodes was used to make the TCR beta libraries. MiXCR was run by TCRdb on the 5' RACE reads, yielding one entry per CDR3 protein. The sample includes around 39,000 distinct CDR3 sequences, roughly 13% of them seen just once. This TCR came from a male donor with ankylosing spondylitis. The rearrangement links TRBV7-9 to TRBJ2-3, with 9 bases fitting TRBD1. The specimen sequenced was synovial fluid, either unsorted or a sorted T cell fraction (not recorded which). The CDR3 spells CASSPRDRELWDTQYF. CDR3 coding DNA: TGTGCCAGCAGCCCCCGGGACAGGGAACTGTGGGATACGCAGTATTTT.